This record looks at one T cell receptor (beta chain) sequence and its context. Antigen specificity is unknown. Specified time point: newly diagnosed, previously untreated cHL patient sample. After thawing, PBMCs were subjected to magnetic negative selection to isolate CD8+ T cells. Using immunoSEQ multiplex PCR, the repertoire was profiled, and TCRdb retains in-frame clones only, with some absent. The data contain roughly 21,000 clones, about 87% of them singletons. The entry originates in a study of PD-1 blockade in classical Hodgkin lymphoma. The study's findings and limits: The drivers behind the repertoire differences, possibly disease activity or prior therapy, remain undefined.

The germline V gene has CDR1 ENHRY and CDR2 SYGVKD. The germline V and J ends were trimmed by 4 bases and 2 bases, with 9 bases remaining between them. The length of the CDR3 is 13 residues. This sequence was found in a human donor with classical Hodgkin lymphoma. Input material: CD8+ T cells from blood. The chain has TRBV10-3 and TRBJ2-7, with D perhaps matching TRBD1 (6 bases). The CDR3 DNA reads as TGTGCCATCAGTGGGACAGCAGCCTACGAGCAGTACTTC. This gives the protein CAISGTAAYEQYF.